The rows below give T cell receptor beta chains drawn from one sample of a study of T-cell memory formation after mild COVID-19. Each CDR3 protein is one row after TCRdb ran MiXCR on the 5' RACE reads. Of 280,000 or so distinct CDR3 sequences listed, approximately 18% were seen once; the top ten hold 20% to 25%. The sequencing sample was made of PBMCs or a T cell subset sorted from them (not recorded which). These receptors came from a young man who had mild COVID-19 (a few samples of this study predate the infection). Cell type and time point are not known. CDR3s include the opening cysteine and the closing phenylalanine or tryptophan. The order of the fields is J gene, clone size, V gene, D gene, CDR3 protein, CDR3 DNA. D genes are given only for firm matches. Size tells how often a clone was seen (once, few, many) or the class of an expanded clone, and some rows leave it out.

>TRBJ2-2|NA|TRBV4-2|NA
CASSQLQATGELFF
TGTGCCAGCAGCCAGCTACAAGCCACCGGGGAGCTGTTTTTT
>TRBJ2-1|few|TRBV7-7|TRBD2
CASSLGGLADNNEQFF
TGTGCCAGCAGCTTAGGGGGACTAGCAGACAACAATGAGCAGTTCTTC
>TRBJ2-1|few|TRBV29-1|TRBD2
CSALSGIDEQFF
TGCAGCGCGTTAAGCGGGATAGATGAGCAGTTCTTC
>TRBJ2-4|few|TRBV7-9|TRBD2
CASSSQVGLAAQYF
TGTGCCAGCAGCTCTCAGGTGGGACTAGCGGCCCAGTACTTC
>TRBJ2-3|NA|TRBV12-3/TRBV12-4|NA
CASSFKGADTQYF
TGTGCCAGCAGTTTCAAAGGGGCAGATACGCAGTATTTT
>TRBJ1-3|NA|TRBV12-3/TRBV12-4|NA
CASSSDRGAGNTIYF
TGTGCCAGCAGTTCCGACCGAGGTGCTGGAAACACCATATATTTT
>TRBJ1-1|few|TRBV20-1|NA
CSARDRVLNTEAFF
TGCAGTGCTAGAGATCGGGTACTGAACACTGAAGCTTTCTTT
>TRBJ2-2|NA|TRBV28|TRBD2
CASSSHPSGGWNTGELFF
TGTGCCAGCAGTTCGCACCCTAGCGGGGGGTGGAACACCGGGGAGCTGTTTTTT
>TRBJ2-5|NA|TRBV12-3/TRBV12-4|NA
CASSLGFFEDRQETQYF
TGTGCCAGCAGTTTAGGGTTCTTCGAAGACAGGCAAGAGACCCAGTACTTC
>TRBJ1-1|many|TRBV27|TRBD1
CASSLNTGGRVAFF
TGTGCCAGCAGTTTAAACACAGGGGGCAGGGTAGCTTTCTTT
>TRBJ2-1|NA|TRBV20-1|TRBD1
CSARRGPWDEQFF
TGCAGTGCTAGGAGGGGGCCGTGGGATGAGCAGTTCTTC
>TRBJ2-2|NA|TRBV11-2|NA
CASSLIRGWTGELFF
TGTGCCAGCAGCTTGATCAGAGGGTGGACCGGGGAGCTGTTTTTT
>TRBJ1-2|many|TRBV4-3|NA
CASSQEQLLNGYTF
TGCGCCAGCAGCCAAGAACAGTTGCTAAACGGCTACACCTTC
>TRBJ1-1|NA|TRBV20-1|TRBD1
CSASRDRDEAFF
TGCAGTGCGAGCCGGGACAGGGATGAAGCTTTCTTT
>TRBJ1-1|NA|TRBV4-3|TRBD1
CASSPLAGGAVTEAFF
TGCGCCAGCAGCCCCCTGGCAGGGGGCGCCGTCACTGAAGCTTTCTTT
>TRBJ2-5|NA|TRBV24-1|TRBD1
CATSLDRVAHCQETQYF
TGTGCCACCAGTCTGGACAGGGTAGCCCATTGCCAAGAGACCCAGTACTTC
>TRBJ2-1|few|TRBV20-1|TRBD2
CSGNGLADYNEQFF
TGCAGTGGGAACGGACTAGCGGACTACAATGAGCAGTTCTTC
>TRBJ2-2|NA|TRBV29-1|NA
CSVGWGSGELFF
TGCAGCGTTGGTTGGGGCTCCGGGGAGCTGTTTTTT
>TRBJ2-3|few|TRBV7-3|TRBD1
CASSSLPGQGTDTQYF
TGTGCCAGCAGCAGCCTACCGGGACAGGGCACAGATACGCAGTATTTT
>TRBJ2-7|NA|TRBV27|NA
CASSYGSTSYEQYF
TGTGCCAGCAGTTATGGGAGTACCTCCTACGAGCAGTACTTC
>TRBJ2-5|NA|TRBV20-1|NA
CSAGQETQYF
TGCAGTGCTGGCCAAGAGACCCAGTACTTC
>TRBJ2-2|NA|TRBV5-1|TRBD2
CASFGLAGVANTGELFF
TGCGCCAGCTTCGGACTAGCGGGTGTCGCGAACACCGGGGAGCTGTTTTTT
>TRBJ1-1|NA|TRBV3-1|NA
CASSLQTYTEAFF
TGTGCCAGCAGCCTTCAGACCTACACTGAAGCTTTCTTT
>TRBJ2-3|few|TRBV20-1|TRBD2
CSARDGAGLAGEDTDTQYF
TGCAGTGCTAGAGATGGTGCCGGACTAGCGGGAGAGGATACAGATACGCAGTATTTT
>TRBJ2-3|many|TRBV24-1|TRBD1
CATSRQGQASDTQYF
TGTGCCACCAGCAGACAGGGACAAGCGTCAGATACGCAGTATTTT
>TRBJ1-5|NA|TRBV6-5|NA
CASSYSGGLQPQHF
TGTGCCAGCAGTTACTCGGGGGGGCTTCAGCCCCAGCATTTT
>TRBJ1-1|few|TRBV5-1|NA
CASSLQPGNTEAFF
TGCGCCAGCAGCTTGCAACCGGGGAACACTGAAGCTTTCTTT
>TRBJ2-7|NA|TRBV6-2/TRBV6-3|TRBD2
CASSYLAGASYEQYF
TGTGCCAGCAGCTACTTAGCGGGGGCTTCCTACGAGCAGTACTTC
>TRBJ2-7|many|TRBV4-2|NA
CASSQDIGISSYEQYF
TGTGCCAGCAGCCAAGATATCGGCATTAGCTCCTACGAGCAGTACTTC
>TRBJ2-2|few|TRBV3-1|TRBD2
CASSLSGGRNTGELFF
TGTGCCAGCAGCCTTAGCGGGGGGCGGAACACCGGGGAGCTGTTTTTT
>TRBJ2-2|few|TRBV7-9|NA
CASSRPLDTGELFF
TGTGCCAGCAGCCGTCCCCTTGACACCGGGGAGCTGTTTTTT
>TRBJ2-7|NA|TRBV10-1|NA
CASSQNEDEQYF
TGCGCCAGCAGTCAGAATGAAGACGAGCAGTACTTC
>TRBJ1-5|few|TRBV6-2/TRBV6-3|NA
CASSPADWWGQPQHF
TGTGCCAGCAGTCCCGCAGACTGGTGGGGTCAGCCCCAGCATTTT
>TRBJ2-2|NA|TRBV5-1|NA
CASSLSESHTGELFF
TGCGCCAGCAGCTTGAGCGAGTCTCACACCGGGGAGCTGTTTTTT
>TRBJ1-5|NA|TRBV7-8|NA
CASSLASHSNQPQHF
TGTGCCAGCAGCTTAGCTTCCCATAGCAATCAGCCCCAGCATTTT
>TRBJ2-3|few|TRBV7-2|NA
CASSQSRGSDTQYF
TGTGCCAGCAGCCAAAGCAGGGGTTCAGATACGCAGTATTTT
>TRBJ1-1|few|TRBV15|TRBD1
CATSRYGQVGEAFF
TGTGCCACCAGCAGATACGGACAGGTAGGGGAAGCTTTCTTT
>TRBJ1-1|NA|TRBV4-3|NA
CASSQVVSGDTEAFF
TGCGCCAGCAGCCAAGTAGTGTCGGGGGACACTGAAGCTTTCTTT